Listed below are T cell receptor beta chains from one sample, sequenced in a study of blood T cell repertoires in COVID-19. Using immunoSEQ multiplex PCR, the repertoire was profiled, and TCRdb retains in-frame clones only, with some absent. The table has some 150,000 clones, about four fifths seen once. The sequencing input was PBMCs or T cells enriched from blood (not recorded which). The receptors come from a woman aged 50 to 60 who had been exposed to COVID-19. Each CDR3 is given with its conserved first and last residue. Fields, in order: J gene, D gene, clone size, CDR3 length, V gene, CDR3 DNA, CDR3 protein. The D gene is left open where the match is weak. Part of the rows lack a size; the others show once, few, many or a class for expanded clones.

J gene: TRBJ1-1
D gene: NA
clone size: few
CDR3 length: 11
V gene: TRBV5-8
CDR3 DNA: TGTGCCAGCGTCCGAGCCCGAGAAGCTTTCTTT
CDR3 protein: CASVRAREAFF

J gene: TRBJ1-1
D gene: NA
clone size: once
CDR3 length: 14
V gene: TRBV6-5
CDR3 DNA: TGTGCCAGCAGTTATGACAGAATGAACACTGAAGCTTTCTTT
CDR3 protein: CASSYDRMNTEAFF

J gene: TRBJ1-6
D gene: TRBD1
clone size: NA
CDR3 length: 15
V gene: TRBV5-1
CDR3 DNA: TGCGCCAGCAGTTCGACGGGACAGGGTAATTCACCCCTCCACTTT
CDR3 protein: CASSSTGQGNSPLHF

J gene: TRBJ1-1
D gene: TRBD1
clone size: once
CDR3 length: 12
V gene: TRBV6-5
CDR3 DNA: TGTGCCAGCAGATTCACAGGGGGCAAAGCTTTCTTT
CDR3 protein: CASRFTGGKAFF

J gene: TRBJ2-5
D gene: TRBD2
clone size: NA
CDR3 length: 16
V gene: TRBV9
CDR3 DNA: TGTGCCAGCAGCGTAGCCGCGGGGGGCCACCAAGAGACCCAGTACTTC
CDR3 protein: CASSVAAGGHQETQYF

J gene: TRBJ1-4
D gene: TRBD1
clone size: NA
CDR3 length: 15
V gene: TRBV6-2/TRBV6-3
CDR3 DNA: TGTGCCAGCAGTTCCGCCGGGACAGTTGGTGAAAAACTGTTTTTT
CDR3 protein: CASSSAGTVGEKLFF

J gene: TRBJ2-2
D gene: TRBD1
clone size: NA
CDR3 length: 16
V gene: TRBV24-1
CDR3 DNA: TGTGCCACCAGTGATTCTCAACAGGGGAAGGCCGGGGAGCTGTTTTTT
CDR3 protein: CATSDSQQGKAGELFF

J gene: TRBJ2-5
D gene: NA
clone size: NA
CDR3 length: 15
V gene: TRBV12-2
CDR3 DNA: TGTGCAAGTCGCCGCCTCTGGAGCGGGAGTAGAGTGTGGTACTTC
CDR3 protein: CASRRLWSGSRVWYF

J gene: TRBJ2-5
D gene: TRBD1
clone size: NA
CDR3 length: 16
V gene: TRBV9
CDR3 DNA: TGTGCCAGCAGCGTAGGGGGACAGGGGGCAGGAGAGACCCAGTACTTC
CDR3 protein: CASSVGGQGAGETQYF

J gene: TRBJ1-2
D gene: NA
clone size: NA
CDR3 length: 13
V gene: TRBV7-2
CDR3 DNA: TGTGCCAGCAGCTTAGGCGGGGGCGATGGCTACACCTTC
CDR3 protein: CASSLGGGDGYTF

J gene: TRBJ1-5
D gene: NA
clone size: NA
CDR3 length: 13
V gene: TRBV11-2
CDR3 DNA: TGTGCCAGCAGCCAGGGCCGCCATCAGCCCCAGCATTTT
CDR3 protein: CASSQGRHQPQHF

J gene: TRBJ2-1
D gene: NA
clone size: NA
CDR3 length: 16
V gene: TRBV7-2
CDR3 DNA: TGTGCCAGCAGCTTAATCGGCGGGCGCTCCTACAATGAGCAGTTCTTC
CDR3 protein: CASSLIGGRSYNEQFF

J gene: TRBJ1-1
D gene: TRBD1
clone size: NA
CDR3 length: 13
V gene: TRBV30
CDR3 DNA: TGTGCCTGGAGTGCAAACAGGGGCACTGAAGCTTTCTTT
CDR3 protein: CAWSANRGTEAFF

J gene: TRBJ1-6
D gene: TRBD1
clone size: NA
CDR3 length: 14
V gene: TRBV30
CDR3 DNA: TGTGCCTGGAGTCTCGGGACAGGGGTCCAGGCCCTCCACTTT
CDR3 protein: CAWSLGTGVQALHF

J gene: TRBJ1-4
D gene: NA
clone size: NA
CDR3 length: 15
V gene: TRBV16
CDR3 DNA: TGTGCCAGCAGCCAATCCGGCAGGGCGTGGGAAAAACTGTTTTTT
CDR3 protein: CASSQSGRAWEKLFF

J gene: TRBJ2-2
D gene: NA
clone size: NA
CDR3 length: 17
V gene: TRBV14
CDR3 DNA: TGTGCCAGCAGCCAAGATCTACTAGGAAGAAGGACCGGGGAGCTGTTTTTT
CDR3 protein: CASSQDLLGRRTGELFF

J gene: TRBJ1-5
D gene: TRBD1
clone size: NA
CDR3 length: 17
V gene: TRBV10-3
CDR3 DNA: TGTGCCATCAGTGAGTCGGCAGGGGGCCTGAGCAATCAGCCCCAGCATTTT
CDR3 protein: CAISESAGGLSNQPQHF

J gene: TRBJ1-5
D gene: TRBD1
clone size: once
CDR3 length: 13
V gene: TRBV27
CDR3 DNA: TGTGCCAGCAGTAGGACAGGAAACCAGCCCCAGCATTTT
CDR3 protein: CASSRTGNQPQHF

J gene: TRBJ1-2
D gene: TRBD1
clone size: NA
CDR3 length: 12
V gene: TRBV9
CDR3 DNA: TGTGCCAGCAGCGCCCCCGGGACAGAGTACACCTTC
CDR3 protein: CASSAPGTEYTF

J gene: TRBJ1-1
D gene: TRBD1
clone size: NA
CDR3 length: 16
V gene: TRBV9
CDR3 DNA: TGTGCCAGCAGCGTAGAAGGGATAGGGGGCTGGACTGAAGCTTTCTTT
CDR3 protein: CASSVEGIGGWTEAFF

J gene: TRBJ2-5
D gene: NA
clone size: once
CDR3 length: 15
V gene: TRBV4-1
CDR3 DNA: TGCGCCAGCAGCCAAGATCGGCAGGGTCAAGAGACCCAGTACTTC
CDR3 protein: CASSQDRQGQETQYF

J gene: TRBJ1-2
D gene: NA
clone size: NA
CDR3 length: 12
V gene: TRBV7-9
CDR3 DNA: TGTGCCAGCAGCTTTGAACAGGGACGCTACACCTTC
CDR3 protein: CASSFEQGRYTF

J gene: TRBJ2-7
D gene: NA
clone size: NA
CDR3 length: 15
V gene: TRBV5-1
CDR3 DNA: TGCGCCAGCAGCTTGGCCGGTACTAGTGGGTACGAGCAGTACTTC
CDR3 protein: CASSLAGTSGYEQYF

J gene: TRBJ1-5
D gene: TRBD1
clone size: NA
CDR3 length: 17
V gene: TRBV18
CDR3 DNA: TGTGCCAGCTCATCGCGGAAGACGGACAGGGCTGGTCAGCCCCAGCATTTT
CDR3 protein: CASSSRKTDRAGQPQHF

J gene: TRBJ2-7
D gene: NA
clone size: NA
CDR3 length: 14
V gene: TRBV5-4
CDR3 DNA: TGTGCCAGCAGCTACGGGACAACCAATTACGAGCAGTACTTC
CDR3 protein: CASSYGTTNYEQYF

J gene: TRBJ1-1
D gene: NA
clone size: NA
CDR3 length: 13
V gene: TRBV9
CDR3 DNA: TGTGCCAGCACCCGGGGGAGTAACGCTGAAGCTTTCTTT
CDR3 protein: CASTRGSNAEAFF

J gene: TRBJ1-1
D gene: TRBD1
clone size: NA
CDR3 length: 17
V gene: TRBV5-1
CDR3 DNA: TGCGCCAGCAGCTTTAACAGGGGGCTGGAGAGGGGCACTGAAGCTTTCTTT
CDR3 protein: CASSFNRGLERGTEAFF

J gene: TRBJ1-5
D gene: NA
clone size: NA
CDR3 length: 14
V gene: TRBV15
CDR3 DNA: TGTGCCACCAGCACAGGACACCTTAATCAGCCCCAGCATTTT
CDR3 protein: CATSTGHLNQPQHF

J gene: TRBJ2-3
D gene: TRBD2
clone size: NA
CDR3 length: 15
V gene: TRBV5-6
CDR3 DNA: TGTGCCAGCAGCGGGACTAGCTCCAGCACAGATACGCAGTATTTT
CDR3 protein: CASSGTSSSTDTQYF

J gene: TRBJ2-5
D gene: NA
clone size: NA
CDR3 length: 14
V gene: TRBV3-1/TRBV3-2
CDR3 DNA: TGTGCCAGCAGCCCTGGACTCGTTAAAGAGACCCAGTACTTC
CDR3 protein: CASSPGLVKETQYF

J gene: TRBJ2-1
D gene: TRBD2
clone size: NA
CDR3 length: 15
V gene: TRBV2
CDR3 DNA: TGTGCCAGCAGATCCGGGACTAGGACATACAATGAGCAGTTCTTC
CDR3 protein: CASRSGTRTYNEQFF

J gene: TRBJ2-1
D gene: TRBD1
clone size: NA
CDR3 length: 16
V gene: TRBV25-1
CDR3 DNA: TGTGCCAGCAGTGGGGTGGGGACAGGGCCCTACAATGAGCAGTTCTTC
CDR3 protein: CASSGVGTGPYNEQFF

J gene: TRBJ1-1
D gene: NA
clone size: NA
CDR3 length: 14
V gene: TRBV2
CDR3 DNA: TGTGCCAGCAGTGGTCGACAGGCCCACACTGAAGCTTTCTTT
CDR3 protein: CASSGRQAHTEAFF

J gene: TRBJ1-1
D gene: TRBD1
clone size: NA
CDR3 length: 15
V gene: TRBV5-4
CDR3 DNA: TGTGCCAGCAGCGCACCAAGACAGGGACTTTCTGAAGCTTTCTTT
CDR3 protein: CASSAPRQGLSEAFF

J gene: TRBJ2-7
D gene: TRBD2
clone size: NA
CDR3 length: 15
V gene: TRBV3-1/TRBV3-2
CDR3 DNA: TGTGCCAGCAGCCAGGGACTAGCGGGCTACTACGAGCAGTACTTC
CDR3 protein: CASSQGLAGYYEQYF

J gene: TRBJ1-3
D gene: NA
clone size: NA
CDR3 length: 12
V gene: TRBV25-1
CDR3 DNA: TGTGCCAGCAGCGGACAGGGAAACACCATATATTTT
CDR3 protein: CASSGQGNTIYF

J gene: TRBJ1-2
D gene: NA
clone size: once
CDR3 length: 15
V gene: TRBV7-2
CDR3 DNA: TGTGCCAGCAGCCACCCCGCCGCAGGGACTTCTGGCTACACCTTC
CDR3 protein: CASSHPAAGTSGYTF

J gene: TRBJ1-2
D gene: NA
clone size: NA
CDR3 length: 13
V gene: TRBV2
CDR3 DNA: TGTGCCAGCAGTGTAGGACAAACCTATGGCTACACCTTC
CDR3 protein: CASSVGQTYGYTF

J gene: TRBJ1-6
D gene: NA
clone size: NA
CDR3 length: 14
V gene: TRBV9
CDR3 DNA: TGTGCCAGCAGCGTATTAGCGGCGGATTCACCCCTCCACTTT
CDR3 protein: CASSVLAADSPLHF

J gene: TRBJ1-5
D gene: TRBD1
clone size: NA
CDR3 length: 17
V gene: TRBV6-2/TRBV6-3
CDR3 DNA: TGTGCCAGCAGTTACTCGTCAGGGGGCCTTAGCAATCAGCCCCAGCATTTT
CDR3 protein: CASSYSSGGLSNQPQHF

J gene: TRBJ2-1
D gene: TRBD2
clone size: NA
CDR3 length: 18
V gene: TRBV18
CDR3 DNA: TGTGCCAGCTCACCACTTACCTCTACTAGCGGGAGTAGGAATGAGCAGTTCTTC
CDR3 protein: CASSPLTSTSGSRNEQFF

J gene: TRBJ2-7
D gene: NA
clone size: NA
CDR3 length: 14
V gene: TRBV10-2
CDR3 DNA: TGCGCCAGCAGTGAAAAACTAGCAGAAGACGAGCAGTACTTC
CDR3 protein: CASSEKLAEDEQYF

J gene: TRBJ1-2
D gene: TRBD1
clone size: NA
CDR3 length: 19
V gene: TRBV5-1
CDR3 DNA: TGCGCCAGCCGCAAAATGGATCGGACAGGGGCCCTAGCTAACTATGGCTACACCTTC
CDR3 protein: CASRKMDRTGALANYGYTF

J gene: TRBJ1-3
D gene: NA
clone size: NA
CDR3 length: 14
V gene: TRBV7-9
CDR3 DNA: TGTGCCAGCAGCTCTCCGGGGTTAGGAAACACCATATATTTT
CDR3 protein: CASSSPGLGNTIYF